Listed below are T cell receptor beta chains from one sample, sequenced in a study of a mutant IDH1 vaccine in newly diagnosed glioma. Their antigens are not known. Here immunoSEQ multiplex PCR was the method, and the copy in TCRdb shows in-frame clones only, minus some. The repertoire has around 60,000 clones, about 89% of them found once; the top ten carry less than 2%. This specimen was PBMCs, taken from a glioma patient whose treatment included an IDH1 peptide vaccine. These TCRs come from a man in his forties with glioma. Both conserved end residues are part of each CDR3. Each record gives: CDR3 length, J gene, V gene, CDR3 protein.

14	TRBJ2-7	TRBV25-1	CASRGTFDSYEQYF
15	TRBJ2-3	TRBV7-9	CASSLALSSQDTQYF
16	TRBJ2-2	TRBV5-1	CASSQVSSTGSGELFF
15	TRBJ2-7	TRBV7-2	CASSSLSGRGYEQYF
16	TRBJ2-7	TRBV10-1	CASNREGTSGNYEQYF
13	TRBJ1-2	TRBV9	CASSVELDYGYTF
16	TRBJ2-3	TRBV6-5	CASSYTGLRSTDTQYF
15	TRBJ1-5	TRBV27	CASRVAGGSNQPQHF
10	TRBJ2-1	TRBV7-2	CASGDDEQFF
14	TRBJ1-4	TRBV28	CASSLRDRNEKLFF
17	TRBJ1-5	TRBV19	CASRRTITGSSNQPQHF
15	TRBJ2-1	TRBV5-4	CASSSDRSSYNEQFF
16	TRBJ2-5	TRBV6-6	CASSYPDRGLVETQYF
16	TRBJ1-6	TRBV5-1	CASSPSAGRNNSPLHF
14	TRBJ2-1	TRBV5-1	CASSLTGSYNEQFF
13	TRBJ2-1	TRBV28	CASRIGTSRKLFF
15	TRBJ1-2	TRBV2	CASRGTGGAYYGYTF
15	TRBJ1-5	TRBV27	CASSSAPRGEGPQHF
15	TRBJ2-2	TRBV19	CASSILAGIGGELFF
14	TRBJ1-1	TRBV5-5	CASSLQRVNTEAFF
14	TRBJ1-2	TRBV2	CASSEVSGGYGYTF
17	TRBJ2-7	TRBV5-1	CASSWGLAGGLRYEQYF
15	TRBJ2-7	TRBV7-2	CASSFSTVSSYEQYF
15	TRBJ2-2	TRBV19	CASRGQGSNTGELFF
15	TRBJ1-2	TRBV5-6	CASSPWPEGNYGYTF
17	TRBJ2-3	TRBV9	CASSVSWSGDLTDTQYF
15	TRBJ2-5	TRBV7-9	CASSPPQGVQETQYF
16	TRBJ2-2	TRBV7-9	CASSPWQGVDTGELFF
17	TRBJ1-5	TRBV2	CASADRGLAIGNQPQHF
13	TRBJ2-2	TRBV5-1	CASSPGFAGELFF
14	TRBJ1-2	TRBV21-1	CARKDRQLGYGYTF
14	TRBJ1-5	TRBV30	CAWGTVNSNQPQHF
12	TRBJ1-1	TRBV19	CASSENLGLAFF
13	TRBJ2-1	TRBV10-3	CAISESDWNEQFF
15	TRBJ2-7	TRBV19	CASSHPASGSYEQYF
17	TRBJ1-1	TRBV19	CASSALPGTGGVTEAFF
15	TRBJ2-3	TRBV5-1	CASSFRDPGTDTQYF
16	TRBJ2-1	TRBV13	CASSLVRTSVYNEQFF
13	TRBJ1-5	TRBV19	CASHRTSNQPQHF